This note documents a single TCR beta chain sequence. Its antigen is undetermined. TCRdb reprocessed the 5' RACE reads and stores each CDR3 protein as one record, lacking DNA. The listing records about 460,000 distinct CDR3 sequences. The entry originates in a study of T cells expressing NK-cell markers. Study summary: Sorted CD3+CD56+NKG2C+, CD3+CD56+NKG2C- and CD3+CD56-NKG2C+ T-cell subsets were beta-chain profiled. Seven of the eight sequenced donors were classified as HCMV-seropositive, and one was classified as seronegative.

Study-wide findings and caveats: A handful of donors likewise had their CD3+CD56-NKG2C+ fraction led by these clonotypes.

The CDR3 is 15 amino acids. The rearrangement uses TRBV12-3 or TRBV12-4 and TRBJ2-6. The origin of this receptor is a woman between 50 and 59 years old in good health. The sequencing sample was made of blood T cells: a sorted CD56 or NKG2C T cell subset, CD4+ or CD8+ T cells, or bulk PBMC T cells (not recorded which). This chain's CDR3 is CASRSLKSGANVLTF.